This is a list of T cell receptor beta chains from one sample in a study of T cell responses to AZD1222 COVID-19 vaccine. Profiled with immunoSEQ multiplex PCR; TCRdb holds only in-frame clones, not every one. The table includes roughly 180,000 clones, roughly nine tenths detected once. This specimen was peripheral blood, taken 28 days after the second AZD1222 dose. The receptors shown here come from an adult who received the AZD1222 COVID-19 vaccine. Both conserved end residues are part of each CDR3. The D gene is left open where the match is weak.

D gene | J gene | V gene | CDR3 DNA | CDR3 protein
TRBD2 | TRBJ2-3 | TRBV11-2 | TGTGCCAGCAGCGGTCGGGGGGGCTGGGAAGATACGCAGTATTTT | CASSGRGGWEDTQYF
. | TRBJ2-5 | TRBV29-1 | TGCAGCGTTGTCCTCGGGGGACTCGAGACCCAGTACTTC | CSVVLGGLETQYF
. | TRBJ1-1 | TRBV3-1/TRBV3-2 | TGTGCCAGCAGCCAAGATCTCCGGGGGCGAACTGAAGCTTTCTTT | CASSQDLRGRTEAFF
. | TRBJ2-5 | TRBV9 | TGTGCCAGCACCGAATATGGAGGTCAAGAGACCCAGTACTTC | CASTEYGGQETQYF
TRBD1 | TRBJ1-1 | TRBV2 | TGTGCCAGCAGGAGGGAACAGGGGGCCTCGAACACTGAAGCTTTCTTT | CASRREQGASNTEAFF
. | TRBJ2-3 | TRBV5-1 | TGCGCCAGCAGCTTGAGCACACACACAGATACGCAGTATTTT | CASSLSTHTDTQYF
. | TRBJ2-7 | TRBV18 | TGTGCCAGCTCGCCTAGGGACGGAACCTACGAGCAGTACTTC | CASSPRDGTYEQYF
. | TRBJ1-1 | TRBV7-9 | TGTGCCAGCAGCTTAACCATGAACACTGAAGCTTTCTTT | CASSLTMNTEAFF
. | TRBJ1-6 | TRBV7-2 | TGTGCCAGCAGCTCGCACAGATATAATTCACCCCTCCACTTT | CASSSHRYNSPLHF
. | TRBJ2-7 | TRBV18 | TGTGCCAGCTCACCTACCGACGGTCTCTACGAGCAGTACTTC | CASSPTDGLYEQYF
. | TRBJ1-4 | TRBV7-6 | TGTGCCAGCAGCTTAGTATCTGGGGCAACTAATGAAAAACTGTTTTTT | CASSLVSGATNEKLFF
. | TRBJ1-1 | TRBV6-5 | TGTGCCAGCAGTTACGGGATGAACACTGAAGCTTTCTTT | CASSYGMNTEAFF
. | TRBJ1-1 | TRBV29-1 | TGCAGCGTTGGGAACACTGAAGCTTTCTTT | CSVGNTEAFF
TRBD1 | TRBJ1-2 | TRBV7-9 | TGTGCCAGCAGCTTCGTTGACAGGGCCTCCGGCTATGGCTACACCTTC | CASSFVDRASGYGYTF
. | TRBJ1-5 | TRBV19 | TGTGCCAGTAGAGGAACTTACCTGAAGAGCAATCAGCCCCAGCATTTT | CASRGTYLKSNQPQHF
. | TRBJ2-3 | TRBV7-9 | TGTGCCAGCAGCTTAGGGACAGCCCGCACAGATACGCAGTATTTT | CASSLGTARTDTQYF
. | TRBJ2-7 | TRBV4-1 | TGCGCCAGCAGCCGGGAGCTCGGAGGGGCCTACGAGCAGTACTTC | CASSRELGGAYEQYF